This TCR beta chain was sequenced in a study of T cell repertoires in cytomegalovirus infection. About the study: Shared public TCR beta signatures pointed to both CMV infection and a matching HLA type. Study observations and caveats: Clonotype analysis showed dominance of the ex vivo response by HLA-C-restricted CMV-specific TCR beta clonotypes. Of the TCR beta families, the public ones yielded a cumulative frequency that identified carriers of CMV plus the relevant HLA.

One entry per CDR3 protein results from TCRdb running MiXCR on the reads. This sample has some 30,000 distinct CDR3 sequences, with about 20% found just once. The CDR3 spans 11 residues. Germline V CDR1 and CDR2: MNHNS, SASEGT. This clonotype was observed at least ten times. Its antigen is not identified. This sequence joins TRBV6-1 and TRBJ1-1; D unclear. This TCR was sampled from a human donor in good health (CMV status not recorded). Some clones in this sample may be carry-over from other donors' samples. The sample consisted of CD8+ T cells from cultured PBMCs, taken from culture after CMV antigen stimulation. The CDR3 coding sequence is TGTGCTTCTACCCTGAACACTGAAGCTTTCTTT. This codes for CASTLNTEAFF.